The 20 T cell receptor beta chains listed next were all sequenced from one sample in a study of blood T cell repertoires in COVID-19. Profiling relied on immunoSEQ multiplex PCR, and the TCRdb table lists in-frame clones only, not all of them. Seen here are a few hundred thousand clones, around 84% observed once, and the top ten hold 3% to 3.5%. The sequencing sample was made of peripheral blood. The origin of the receptors is a man in his fifties or sixties with acute or convalescent COVID-19.

This chain links TRBV5-4 with TRBJ2-5; 8 bases line up with TRBD2. The CDR3 is 16 amino acids. Germline V CDR1 and CDR2: SGHNT, YYREEE (reference sequence). V trimming: 4 bases; J trimming: 4 bases; junction bases outside the gene matches: 12. The CDR3 protein is CASSKHGGAERETQYF. In DNA form, the CDR3 reads TGTGCCAGCAGCAAGCACGGGGGGGCCGAACGAGAGACCCAGTACTTC.

The chain employs TRBV11-1 and TRBJ2-2, with D perhaps matching TRBD2 (6 bases). The CDR3 is 14 residues long. The germline V and J ends were trimmed by 8 bases and 6 bases, with 16 bases remaining between them. Germline CDR1 and CDR2: SGHAT and FQDESV (reference sequence). Written as DNA, the CDR3 is TGTGCCAGCCGGATATCGCTAGCGCCCGGGGAGCTGTTTTTT. It translates to CASRISLAPGELFF.

The gene calls are TRBV2 and TRBJ1-2, with D perhaps matching TRBD1 (6 bases). The CDR3 is made up of 14 amino acids. With 7 bases removed from V and 12 bases from J, the gap between germline ends came to 24 bases. CDR1 is SNHLY and CDR2 is FYNNEI in the germline V gene. CDR3 in amino acids: CASTENRQAGRHTF. The CDR3 coding sequence is TGTGCCAGCACCGAAAACCGACAGGCAGGCAGGCACACCTTC.

This clone was counted a single time. The chain employs TRBV3-1 (or the pseudogene TRBV3-2) and TRBJ2-3, with TRBD2 matching over 8 bases. The CDR3 is 15 amino acids. Germline assignment: CDR1 LGHDT and CDR2 YNNKEL (reference sequence). J was trimmed by 0 bases and V by 4 bases; bases with no gene match: 3. The CDR3 region has the DNA TGTGCCAGCAGCCCGTTAGCGGGGAGCACAGATACGCAGTATTTT. It is translated as CASSPLAGSTDTQYF.

This chain links TRBV27 with TRBJ2-3; 10 positions match TRBD1. Germline lookup yields CDR1 MNHEY and CDR2 SMNVEV (reference sequence). Losses at the gene ends were 10 bases for V and 0 bases for J; bases not matched to a gene: 4. The CDR3 runs 14 residues. The CDR3 coding sequence is TGTGCCAACCCGGGACAGGGGAGCACAGATACGCAGTATTTT. Translation gives CANPGQGSTDTQYF.

The V and J genes are TRBV3-1 (or the pseudogene TRBV3-2) and TRBJ1-4, with D tentatively TRBD1 (6 bases). V shed 4 bases and J shed 8 bases, with 17 bases lying between them. This CDR3 comprises 15 residues. Germline lookup yields CDR1 LGHDT and CDR2 YNNKEL (reference sequence). The DNA for the CDR3 is TGTGCCAGCAGCCCCTACAGGGAAAGGGACGAAAAACTGTTTTTT. This gives the protein CASSPYRERDEKLFF.

The chain employs TRBV18 and TRBJ2-7; 9 bases are a match to TRBD1. V lost 6 bases, J lost 3 bases, and 6 bases stayed unmatched. In germline, CDR1 is KGHSH, CDR2 LQKENI. The CDR3 has 14 amino acids. The CDR3 DNA reads as TGTGCCAGCTCCCGGACAGGGGAAAGCTACGAGCAGTACTTC. Translation gives CASSRTGESYEQYF.

V is TRBV28 and J is TRBJ2-3; 11 positions match TRBD2. Trimming took 5 bases from V and 1 from J; bases not matched to a gene: 5. The CDR3 loop spans 16 amino acids. The germline gives CDR1 MDHEN, CDR2 SYDVKM. The CDR3 coding sequence is TGTGCCAGCAGTCCCCTAGCGGGGGGTGGCACAGATACGCAGTATTTT. Protein product: CASSPLAGGGTDTQYF.

The DNA of the CDR3 is TGTGCCAGCACTTTCAAGGGGTCTTTGGGCGGCTACACCTTC. Translated: CASTFKGSLGGYTF. V is TRBV28 and J is TRBJ1-2; D perhaps matches TRBD1 (5 bases). Trimming shortened V by 7 bases and J by 8 bases, and 20 bases separated the two germline ends. The germline V gene encodes CDR1 MDHEN and CDR2 SYDVKM. CDR3 size: 14 residues.

The CDR3 spells CASSSTGNNSPLHF. CDR3 sequence (DNA): TGTGCCAGCAGCTCCACAGGGAATAATTCACCCCTCCACTTT. This chain links TRBV7-9 with TRBJ1-6, with D possibly TRBD1 on 6 matching bases. This CDR3 has 14 amino acids. Between the trimmed V and J ends, which lost 4 bases and 5 bases, there was a span of 9 bases. The germline CDR1 and CDR2 sequences are SEHNR and FQNEAQ (reference sequence).

The chain has TRBV18 and TRBJ1-1; 7 bases are a match to TRBD1. Germline CDR1 is KGHSH and CDR2 is LQKENI. V shed 7 bases, J shed 2 bases, and the junction held 10 bases outside the gene matches. This CDR3 is built from 15 residues. CDR3 sequence (DNA): TGTGCCAGCTTCACCCGCTCAGGGGGAAACACTGAAGCTTTCTTT. Protein sequence: CASFTRSGGNTEAFF.

The gene calls are TRBV24-1 and TRBJ1-2; D unclear. V lost 0 bases to trimming and J lost 6 bases, with 13 bases between them. Germline V gives CDR1 KGHDR, CDR2 SFDVKD. The CDR3 totals 15 residues. CDR3 sequence reads: CATSDLIGRENGYTF. Written as DNA, the CDR3 is TGTGCCACCAGTGATTTGATCGGGAGGGAAAATGGCTACACCTTC.

This clone was counted only a few times. V usage is TRBV10-3 and J usage is TRBJ2-1; 13 bases match TRBD2. V lost 1 base, J lost 6 bases, and 3 bases stayed unmatched. Germline V gives CDR1 ENHRY, CDR2 SYGVKD. The CDR3 spans 16 residues. Written as DNA, the CDR3 is TGTGCCATCAGTGAGTGGACTAGCGGGGGTGTCAATGAGCAGTTCTTC. Its protein product is CAISEWTSGGVNEQFF.

The gene calls are TRBV4-2 and TRBJ2-7; possibly TRBD1 for D (6 bases). Looked up from germline, CDR1 is LGHNA and CDR2 is YNFKEQ. This CDR3 comprises 14 residues. V lost 0 bases and J lost 3, with 9 bases in between. CDR3 DNA: TGTGCCAGCAGCCAAGACCCGGACAGCTACGAGCAGTACTTC. It translates to CASSQDPDSYEQYF.

The DNA for the CDR3 is TGTGCCAGCAGTGAAATTCGTAATCGGGGGAACACTGAAGCTTTCTTT. Its translation is CASSEIRNRGNTEAFF. The V call is TRBV6-1, the J call TRBJ1-1; D not certain. V lost 2 bases to trimming and J lost 1 base, with 14 bases between them. The CDR3 loop spans 16 amino acids. Germline V lookup: CDR1 MNHNS, CDR2 SASEGT.

As DNA, the CDR3 is TGTGCCAGTAGTATCACTGGGGCCCGCACTGAAGCTTTCTTT. This gives the protein CASSITGARTEAFF. This chain joins TRBV19 and TRBJ1-1, with a tentative D call TRBD1 (5 bases). Germline CDR1 is LNHDA and CDR2 is SQIVND (reference sequence). With 3 bases removed from V and 4 bases from J, the gap between germline ends came to 12 bases. The CDR3 is made up of 14 amino acids.

The genes are TRBV29-1 and TRBJ2-7; D is perhaps TRBD1 (5 bases). The CDR3 is 13 residues long. Germline V gene sequence: CDR1 SQVTM, CDR2 ANQGSEA. V was trimmed by 3 bases and J by 5 bases, leaving 14 bases between them. DNA for the CDR3: TGCAGCGTTGAGCGGCAGGGTTTGGACGAGCAGTACTTC. This gives the protein CSVERQGLDEQYF.

The CDR3 here is CASSQRGTGNTIYF. Here the CDR3 DNA reads TGTGCCAGCAGCCAGAGAGGGACTGGAAACACCATATATTTT. V gene TRBV3-1 (or the pseudogene TRBV3-2) combines with J gene TRBJ1-3; D is ambiguous. V lost 3 bases to trimming and J lost 2 bases, with 8 bases between them. The CDR3 extends over 14 amino acids. Germline V lookup: CDR1 LGHDT, CDR2 YNNKEL (reference sequence).

This clone was seen a handful of times. This chain connects TRBV6-5 to TRBJ1-1; 7 bases match TRBD1. Germline CDR1 and CDR2: MNHEY and SVGAGI. CDR3 size: 15 residues. With 5 bases clipped from V and 1 base from J, the junction kept 7 bases outside the gene matches. CDR3 nucleotide sequence: TGTGCCAGCAGTATTGACAGGGAAGGGAACACTGAAGCTTTCTTT. As protein: CASSIDREGNTEAFF.

This clone was observed a few times. The chain joins TRBV6-2 or TRBV6-3 to TRBJ1-6; TRBD1 matches 9 bases. The V segment lost 2 bases and the J segment 7 bases; nucleotides outside the gene matches: 6. Germline loops: CDR1 MNHEY, CDR2 SVGEGT. This CDR3 spans 16 amino acids. The CDR3 region is CASSYVRQGDNSPLHF. CDR3 DNA: TGTGCCAGCAGTTACGTAAGACAGGGGGACAATTCACCCCTCCACTTT.